The clone carrying this TCR beta chain was counted ten times or more. The antigen is not known. This sample was included in a study of T cell repertoires in cytomegalovirus infection. For the study at large: Both CMV infection and a matching HLA type were indicated by public TCR beta signatures. Overall study results and limits: Summed public TCR beta family frequency identified CMV carriers bearing the relevant HLA. Clonotype analysis showed dominance of the ex vivo response by HLA-C-restricted CMV-specific TCR beta clonotypes.

TCRdb re-called the reads with MiXCR, one entry per CDR3 protein. The sample contains some 300,000 distinct CDR3 sequences, around 10% of which appear only once. This sequence originates from a human donor in good health (CMV status not recorded). Some clones in this sample may be carry-over from other donors' samples. Sequencing was carried out using PBMCs.

DNA of the CDR3: TGTGCCAGCTTTGGGAGCAATGAGCAGTTCTTC. Amino acids: CASFGSNEQFF. This sequence joins TRBV27 and TRBJ2-1; TRBD2 is a possible D gene (5 bases). This CDR3 is built from 11 residues. Germline CDR1 MNHEY, CDR2 SMNVEV (reference sequence). The V and J ends lost 8 bases and 6 bases respectively, with 8 bases between them.